Listed here are 4 T cell receptor beta chains from one sample, sequenced in a study of shared clonotypes between healthy human individuals. Data came from immunoSEQ multiplex PCR; TCRdb stores just in-frame clones and leaves some out. Seen here are about 2.4 million clones, 80% to 95% observed once, and the top ten hold 0.36%. Sequences were obtained from naive CD4+ T cells from PBMCs. Subset meaning: CD45RA+ positively selected. The source of these receptors is a man aged 18 to 30 in good health. Some clones in this sample may be carry-over from other donors' samples.

This clone was counted only a few times. The chain combines TRBV7-3 with TRBJ2-2, with D possibly matching TRBD2 (5 bases). Trimming pared 4 bases from V and 0 bases from J, leaving 9 bases between. This CDR3 region has 15 residues. The V gene's germline CDR1 is SGHTA and CDR2 FQGTGA. This CDR3 is CASSSDGTNTGELFF. CDR3 nucleotides: TGTGCCAGCAGCTCGGACGGGACGAACACCGGGGAGCTGTTTTTT. Full variable domain (outside the CDR3, taken from reference TRBV7-3 and TRBJ2-2): GAGVSQTPSNKVTEKGKYVELRCDPISGHTALYWYRQSLGQGPEFLIYFQGTGAADDSGLPNDRFFAVRPEGSVSTLKIQRTERGDSAVYLCASSSDGTNTGELFFGEGSRLTVL.

The chain links TRBV15 to TRBJ1-5, with D unresolved. Per germline, CDR1 LNHNV and CDR2 YYDKDF (reference sequence). This CDR3 contains 17 residues. V lost 0 bases and J 1 base, leaving 13 bases between the germline ends. The DNA for the CDR3 is TGTGCCACCAGCAGAGATCACTTGGGCCGGAGCAATCAGCCCCAGCATTTT. Its translation is CATSRDHLGRSNQPQHF.

This clone came up once. This chain uses TRBV5-1 with TRBJ2-5; D is possibly TRBD1 (6 bases). Germline loops: CDR1 SGHRS, CDR2 YFSETQ. The CDR3 spans 15 residues. V was trimmed by 4 bases and J by 5 bases, leaving 18 bases between them. DNA of the CDR3: TGCGCCAGCAGCGCCGGACAGAGTCAGAAGGAGACCCAGTACTTC. It is translated as CASSAGQSQKETQYF.

The rearrangement uses TRBV19 and TRBJ1-1, with no clear D. The CDR3 loop spans 13 amino acids. Germline values: CDR1 LNHDA, CDR2 SQIVND (reference sequence). The V end lost 3 bases, the J end lost 7 bases, and 12 bases lay between the germline ends. CDR3 sequence (DNA): TGTGCCAGTAGTATGTTGGCGGTGGGTGAAGCTTTCTTT. Its translation is CASSMLAVGEAFF.